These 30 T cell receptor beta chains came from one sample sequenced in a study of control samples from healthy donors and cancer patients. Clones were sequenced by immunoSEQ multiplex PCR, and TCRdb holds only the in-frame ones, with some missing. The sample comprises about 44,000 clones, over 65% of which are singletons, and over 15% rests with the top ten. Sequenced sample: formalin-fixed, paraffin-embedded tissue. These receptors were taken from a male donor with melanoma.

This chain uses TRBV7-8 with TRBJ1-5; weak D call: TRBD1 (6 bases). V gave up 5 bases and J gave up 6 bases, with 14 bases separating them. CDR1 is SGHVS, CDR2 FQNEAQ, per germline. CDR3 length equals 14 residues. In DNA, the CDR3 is TGTGCCAGCAGCCTAGAGGGGGGTCTTCAGCCCCAGCATTTT. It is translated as CASSLEGGLQPQHF.

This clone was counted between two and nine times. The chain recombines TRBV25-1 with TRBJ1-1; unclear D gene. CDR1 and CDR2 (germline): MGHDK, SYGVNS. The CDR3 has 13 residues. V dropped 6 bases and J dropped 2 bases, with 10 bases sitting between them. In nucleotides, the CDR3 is TGTGCCAGCAGGAAAGGGAGAAACACTGAAGCTTTCTTT. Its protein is CASRKGRNTEAFF. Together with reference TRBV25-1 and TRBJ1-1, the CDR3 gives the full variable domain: EADIYQTPRYLVIGTGKKITLECSQTMGHDKMYWYQQDPGMELHLIHYSYGVNSTEKGDLSSESTVSRIRTEHFPLTLESARPSHTSQYLCASRKGRNTEAFFGQGTRLTVV.

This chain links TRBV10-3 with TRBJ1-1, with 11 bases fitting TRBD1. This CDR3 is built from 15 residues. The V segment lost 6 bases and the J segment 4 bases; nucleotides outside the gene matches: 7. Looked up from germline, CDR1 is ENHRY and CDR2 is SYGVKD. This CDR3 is CAISLGQGAITEAFF. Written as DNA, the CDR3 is TGTGCCATCAGCCTAGGACAGGGGGCGATCACTGAAGCTTTCTTT.

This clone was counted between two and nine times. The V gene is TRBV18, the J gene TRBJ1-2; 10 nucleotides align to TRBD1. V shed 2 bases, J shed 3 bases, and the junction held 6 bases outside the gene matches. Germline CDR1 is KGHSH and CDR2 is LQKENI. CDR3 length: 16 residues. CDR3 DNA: TGTGCCAGCTCACCAAACCGGGACAGGGGTGACTATGGCTACACCTTC. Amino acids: CASSPNRDRGDYGYTF.

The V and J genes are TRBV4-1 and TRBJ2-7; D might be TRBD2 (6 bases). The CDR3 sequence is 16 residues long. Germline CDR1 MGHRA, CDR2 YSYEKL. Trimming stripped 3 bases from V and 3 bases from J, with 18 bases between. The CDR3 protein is CASSQEPGTAHYEQYF. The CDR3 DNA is TGCGCCAGCAGCCAGGAACCCGGGACTGCCCACTACGAGCAGTACTTC.

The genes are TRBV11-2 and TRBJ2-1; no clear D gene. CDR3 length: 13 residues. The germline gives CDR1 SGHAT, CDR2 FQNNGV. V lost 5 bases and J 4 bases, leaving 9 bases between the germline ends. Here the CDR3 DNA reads TGTGCCAGCAGCCCAAGGTTTTACAATGAGCAGTTCTTC. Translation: CASSPRFYNEQFF. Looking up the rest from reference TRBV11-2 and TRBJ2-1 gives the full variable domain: EAGVAQSPRYKIIEKRQSVAFWCNPISGHATLYWYQQILGQGPKLLIQFQNNGVVDDSQLPKDRFSAERLKGVDSTLKIQPAKLEDSAVYLCASSPRFYNEQFFGPGTRLTVL.

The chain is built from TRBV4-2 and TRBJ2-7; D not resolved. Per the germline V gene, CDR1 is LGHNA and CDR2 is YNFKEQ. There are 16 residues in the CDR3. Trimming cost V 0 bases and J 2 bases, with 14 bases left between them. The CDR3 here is CASSQEVLVSAYEQYF. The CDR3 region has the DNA TGTGCCAGCAGCCAAGAGGTCCTAGTCTCGGCCTACGAGCAGTACTTC.

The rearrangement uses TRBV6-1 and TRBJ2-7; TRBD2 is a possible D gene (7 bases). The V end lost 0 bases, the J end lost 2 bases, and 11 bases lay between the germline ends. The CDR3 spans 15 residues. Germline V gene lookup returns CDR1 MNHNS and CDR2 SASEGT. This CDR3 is CASSEAGGPTYEQYF. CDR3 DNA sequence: TGTGCCAGCAGTGAAGCGGGGGGGCCAACCTACGAGCAGTACTTC.

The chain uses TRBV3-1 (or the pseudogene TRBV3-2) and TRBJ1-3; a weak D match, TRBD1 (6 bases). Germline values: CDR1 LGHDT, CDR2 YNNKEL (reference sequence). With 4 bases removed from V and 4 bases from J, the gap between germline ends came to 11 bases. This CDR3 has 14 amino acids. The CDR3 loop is CASSLTGHGNTIYF. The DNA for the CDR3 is TGTGCCAGCAGCCTTACGGGACACGGAAACACCATATATTTT.

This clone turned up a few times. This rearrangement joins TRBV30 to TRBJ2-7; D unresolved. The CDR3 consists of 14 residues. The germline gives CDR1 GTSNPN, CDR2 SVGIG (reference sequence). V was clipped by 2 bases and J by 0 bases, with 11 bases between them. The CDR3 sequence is CAWSPKRTSYEQYF. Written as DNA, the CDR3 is TGTGCCTGGAGTCCGAAGCGCACCTCCTACGAGCAGTACTTC. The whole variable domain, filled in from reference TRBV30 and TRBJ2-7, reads SQTIHQWPATLVQPVGSPLSLECTVEGTSNPNLYWYRQAAGRGLQLLFYSVGIGQISSEVPQNLSASRPQDRQFILSSKKLLLSDSGFYLCAWSPKRTSYEQYFGPGTRLTVT.

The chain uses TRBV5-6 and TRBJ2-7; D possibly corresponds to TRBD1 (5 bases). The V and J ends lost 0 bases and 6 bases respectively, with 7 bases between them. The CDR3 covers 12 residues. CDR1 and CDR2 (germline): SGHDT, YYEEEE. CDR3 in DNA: TGTGCCAGCAGCTTGGGCAGGGCCGAGCAGTACTTC. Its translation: CASSLGRAEQYF.

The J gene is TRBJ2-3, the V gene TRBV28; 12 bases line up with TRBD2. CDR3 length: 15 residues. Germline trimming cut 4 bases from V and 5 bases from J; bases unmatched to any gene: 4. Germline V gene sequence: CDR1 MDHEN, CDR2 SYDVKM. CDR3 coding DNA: TGTGCCAGCAGTTATCCACTAGCGGGAGGAGATACGCAGTATTTT. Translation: CASSYPLAGGDTQYF. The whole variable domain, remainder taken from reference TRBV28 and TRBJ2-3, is DVKVTQSSRYLVKRTGEKVFLECVQDMDHENMFWYRQDPGLGLRLIYFSYDVKMKEKGDIPEGYSVSREKKERFSLILESASTNQTSMYLCASSYPLAGGDTQYFGPGTRLTVL.

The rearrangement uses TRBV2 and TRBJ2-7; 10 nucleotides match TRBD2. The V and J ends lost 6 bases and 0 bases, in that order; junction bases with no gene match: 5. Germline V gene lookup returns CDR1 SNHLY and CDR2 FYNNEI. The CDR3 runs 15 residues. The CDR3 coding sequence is TGTGCCAGCAGGGCCCTAGCGGGGGCCTCCTACGAGCAGTACTTC. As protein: CASRALAGASYEQYF.

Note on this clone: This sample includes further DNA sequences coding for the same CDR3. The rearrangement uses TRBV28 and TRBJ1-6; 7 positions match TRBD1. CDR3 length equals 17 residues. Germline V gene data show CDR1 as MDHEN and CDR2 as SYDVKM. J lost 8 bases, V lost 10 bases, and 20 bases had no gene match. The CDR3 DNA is TGTGCCACCGGACAGGCAACATACTCACCCCATGATTCACCCCTCCACTTT. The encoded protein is CATGQATYSPHDSPLHF.

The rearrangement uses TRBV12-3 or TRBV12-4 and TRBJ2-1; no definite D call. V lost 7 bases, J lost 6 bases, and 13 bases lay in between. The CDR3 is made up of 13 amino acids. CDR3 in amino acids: CASTFNIANEQFF. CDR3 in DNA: TGTGCCAGCACCTTTAACATAGCCAATGAGCAGTTCTTC.

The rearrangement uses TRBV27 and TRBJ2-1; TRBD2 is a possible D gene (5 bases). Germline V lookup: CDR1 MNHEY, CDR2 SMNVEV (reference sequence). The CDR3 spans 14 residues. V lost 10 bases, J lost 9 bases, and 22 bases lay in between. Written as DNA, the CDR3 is TGTGCCACTACTGGATGGCGGGTTGACGGTGAGCAGTTCTTC. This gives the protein CATTGWRVDGEQFF.

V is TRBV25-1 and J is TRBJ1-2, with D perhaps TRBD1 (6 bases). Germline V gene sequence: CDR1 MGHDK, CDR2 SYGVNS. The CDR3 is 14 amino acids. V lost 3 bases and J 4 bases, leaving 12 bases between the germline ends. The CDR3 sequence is CASSDQGQTYGYTF. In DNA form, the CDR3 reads TGTGCCAGCAGTGACCAAGGACAGACCTATGGCTACACCTTC.

The CDR3 protein is CASSTGTRLYF. The DNA for the CDR3 is TGTGCCAGCAGTACCGGGACTAGGTTGTACTTC. This chain joins TRBV28 and TRBJ2-7; TRBD2 agrees at 8 bases. Losses at the gene ends were 5 bases for V and 12 bases for J; bases not matched to a gene: 6. CDR1 MDHEN and CDR2 SYDVKM come from the germline V gene. This CDR3 has 11 amino acids.

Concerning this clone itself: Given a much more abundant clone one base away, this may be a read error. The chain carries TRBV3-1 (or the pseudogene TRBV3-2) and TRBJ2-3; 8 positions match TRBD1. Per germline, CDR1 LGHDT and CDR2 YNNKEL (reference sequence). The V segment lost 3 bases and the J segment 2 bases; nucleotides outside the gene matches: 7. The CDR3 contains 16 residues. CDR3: CASSQWDRSNTDTQYF. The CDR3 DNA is TGTGCCAGCAGCCAGTGGGACAGGTCTAACACAGATACGCAGTATTTT.

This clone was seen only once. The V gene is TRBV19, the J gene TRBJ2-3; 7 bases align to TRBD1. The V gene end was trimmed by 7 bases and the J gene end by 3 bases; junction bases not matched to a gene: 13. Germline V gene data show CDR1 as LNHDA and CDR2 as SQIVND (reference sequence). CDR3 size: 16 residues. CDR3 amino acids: CASKWTGRGRTDTQYF. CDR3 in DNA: TGTGCCAGTAAATGGACAGGTCGAGGTAGAACAGATACGCAGTATTTT.

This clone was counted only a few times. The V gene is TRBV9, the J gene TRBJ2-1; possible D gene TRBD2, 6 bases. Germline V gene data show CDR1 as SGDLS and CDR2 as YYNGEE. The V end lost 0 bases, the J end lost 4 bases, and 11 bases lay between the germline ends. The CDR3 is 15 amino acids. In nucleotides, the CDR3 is TGTGCCAGCAGCGTAGGGGTAGCGGAATACAATGAGCAGTTCTTC. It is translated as CASSVGVAEYNEQFF. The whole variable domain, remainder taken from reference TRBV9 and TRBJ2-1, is DSGVTQTPKHLITATGQRVTLRCSPRSGDLSVYWYQQSLDQGLQFLIQYYNGEERAKGNILERFSAQQFPDLHSELNLSSLELGDSALYFCASSVGVAEYNEQFFGPGTRLTVL.

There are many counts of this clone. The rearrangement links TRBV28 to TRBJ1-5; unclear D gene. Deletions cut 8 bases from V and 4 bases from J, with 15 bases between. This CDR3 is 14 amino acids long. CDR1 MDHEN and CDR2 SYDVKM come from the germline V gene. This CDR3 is CASGSFRENQPQHF. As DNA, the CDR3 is TGTGCCAGCGGCAGCTTCCGAGAGAATCAGCCCCAGCATTTT.

This CDR3 reads CASSLRGGTEAFF. The CDR3 coding sequence is TGTGCCAGCAGCCTCAGGGGGGGCACTGAAGCTTTCTTT. The chain couples TRBV7-3 to TRBJ1-1; 7 nucleotides line up with TRBD1. V shed 5 bases and J 4 bases; nucleotides not matched to a gene: 4. This CDR3 has 13 amino acids. The V gene's germline CDR1 is SGHTA and CDR2 FQGTGA. Using reference TRBV7-3 and TRBJ1-1 for the parts outside the CDR3, the full variable domain is GAGVSQTPSNKVTEKGKYVELRCDPISGHTALYWYRQSLGQGPEFLIYFQGTGAADDSGLPNDRFFAVRPEGSVSTLKIQRTERGDSAVYLCASSLRGGTEAFFGQGTRLTVV.

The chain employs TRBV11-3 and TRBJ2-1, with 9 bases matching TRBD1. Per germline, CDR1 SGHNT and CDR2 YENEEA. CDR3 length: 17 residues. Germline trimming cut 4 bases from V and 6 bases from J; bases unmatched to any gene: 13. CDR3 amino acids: CASSSRPRQGELNEQFF. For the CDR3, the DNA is TGTGCCAGCAGCTCCCGACCCCGACAGGGGGAACTCAATGAGCAGTTCTTC.

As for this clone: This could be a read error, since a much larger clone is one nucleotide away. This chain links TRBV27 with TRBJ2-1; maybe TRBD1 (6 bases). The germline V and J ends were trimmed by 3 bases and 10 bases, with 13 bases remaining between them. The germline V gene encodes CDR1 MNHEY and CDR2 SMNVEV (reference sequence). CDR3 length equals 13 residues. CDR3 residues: CASSFGQGKEQFF. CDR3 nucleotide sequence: TGTGCCAGCAGTTTTGGCCAGGGGAAGGAGCAGTTCTTC.

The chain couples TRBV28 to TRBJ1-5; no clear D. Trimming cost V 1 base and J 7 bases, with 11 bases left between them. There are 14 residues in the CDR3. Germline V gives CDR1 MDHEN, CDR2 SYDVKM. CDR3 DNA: TGTGCCAGCAGTTTATTTGGTAGTAACCAGCCCCAGCATTTT. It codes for CASSLFGSNQPQHF. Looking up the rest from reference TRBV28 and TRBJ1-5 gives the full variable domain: DVKVTQSSRYLVKRTGEKVFLECVQDMDHENMFWYRQDPGLGLRLIYFSYDVKMKEKGDIPEGYSVSREKKERFSLILESASTNQTSMYLCASSLFGSNQPQHFGDGTRLSIL.

The DNA for the CDR3 is TGTGCCAGCAGGGGAGTAGGGGAAACTGAAGCTTTCTTT. Its translation: CASRGVGETEAFF. This chain connects TRBV6-5 to TRBJ1-1, with D maybe TRBD1 (5 bases). CDR3 size: 13 residues. Germline assignment: CDR1 MNHEY and CDR2 SVGAGI. With 6 bases removed from V and 5 bases from J, the gap between germline ends came to 13 bases.

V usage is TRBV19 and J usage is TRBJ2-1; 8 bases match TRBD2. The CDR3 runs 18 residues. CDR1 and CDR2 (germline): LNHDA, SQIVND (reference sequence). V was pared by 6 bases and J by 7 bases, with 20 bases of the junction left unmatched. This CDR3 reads CASSAGRRGLGLGNEQFF. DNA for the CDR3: TGTGCCAGTAGCGCGGGGCGAAGGGGACTAGGGCTAGGTAATGAGCAGTTCTTC.

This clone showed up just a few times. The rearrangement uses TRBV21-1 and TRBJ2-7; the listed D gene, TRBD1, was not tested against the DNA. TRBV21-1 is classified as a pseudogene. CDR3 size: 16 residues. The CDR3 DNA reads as TGTGCCAGCAGCAAACGACAGGGGGAGAGCTCCTACGAGCAGTACTTC. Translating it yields CASSKRQGESSYEQYF.

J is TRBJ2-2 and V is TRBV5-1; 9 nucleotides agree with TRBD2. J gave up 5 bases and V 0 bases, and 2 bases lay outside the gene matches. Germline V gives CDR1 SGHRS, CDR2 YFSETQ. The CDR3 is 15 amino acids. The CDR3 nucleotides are TGCGCCAGCAGCTTGGATAGCGGGAGAACCGGGGAGCTGTTTTTT. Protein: CASSLDSGRTGELFF.